This T cell receptor beta chain was captured in a study of monozygotic twins with inflammatory bowel disease. Germline V gene lookup returns CDR1 SGDLS and CDR2 YYNGEE. The CDR3 runs 15 residues. Incorporation of UMIs carrying a 6-nucleotide sample barcode was performed by template switching. TCRdb reanalyzed the 5' RACE reads and collapses them to one entry per CDR3 protein, without DNA. This repertoire includes about 150,000 distinct CDR3 sequences. The rearrangement uses TRBV9 and TRBJ2-1; TCRdb's D call of TRBD1 is untestable without DNA. The sequence came from a human donor with ulcerative colitis or Crohn's disease, or a healthy co-twin of an affected twin (not recorded which). Material: blood. This CDR3 reads CASRVGGSAYNEQFF.